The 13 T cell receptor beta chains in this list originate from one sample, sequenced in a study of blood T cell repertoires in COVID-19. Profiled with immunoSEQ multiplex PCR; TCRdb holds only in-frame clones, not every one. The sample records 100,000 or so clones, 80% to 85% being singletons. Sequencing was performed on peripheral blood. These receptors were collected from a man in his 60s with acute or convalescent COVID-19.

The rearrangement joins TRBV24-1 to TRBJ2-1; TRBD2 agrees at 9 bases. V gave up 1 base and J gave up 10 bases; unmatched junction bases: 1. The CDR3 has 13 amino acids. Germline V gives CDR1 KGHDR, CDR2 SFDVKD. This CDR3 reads CATSDFGLAEQFF. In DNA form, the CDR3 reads TGTGCCACCAGTGATTTTGGACTAGCGGAGCAGTTCTTC.

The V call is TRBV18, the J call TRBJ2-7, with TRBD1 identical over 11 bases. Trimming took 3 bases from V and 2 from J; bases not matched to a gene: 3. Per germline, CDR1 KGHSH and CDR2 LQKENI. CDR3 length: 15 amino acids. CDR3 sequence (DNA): TGTGCCAGCTCACCTGGGACAGGGGGGACCTACGAGCAGTACTTC. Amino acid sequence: CASSPGTGGTYEQYF.

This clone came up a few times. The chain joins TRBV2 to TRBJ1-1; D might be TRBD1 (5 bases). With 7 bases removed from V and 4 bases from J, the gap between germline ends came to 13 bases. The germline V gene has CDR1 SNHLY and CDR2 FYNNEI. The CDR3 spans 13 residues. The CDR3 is CASNPREGTEAFF. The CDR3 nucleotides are TGTGCCAGCAACCCCAGGGAGGGCACTGAAGCTTTCTTT.

The CDR3 loop is CATSDSASGMPGNTIYF. The CDR3 DNA is TGTGCCACCAGTGATTCGGCCTCAGGGATGCCTGGAAACACCATATATTTT. The rearrangement links TRBV24-1 to TRBJ1-3; TRBD1 might be the D (5 bases). The CDR3 length is 17 residues. Germline lookup yields CDR1 KGHDR and CDR2 SFDVKD. The V gene lost 2 bases and the J gene lost 2 bases, with 15 bases spanning the gap.

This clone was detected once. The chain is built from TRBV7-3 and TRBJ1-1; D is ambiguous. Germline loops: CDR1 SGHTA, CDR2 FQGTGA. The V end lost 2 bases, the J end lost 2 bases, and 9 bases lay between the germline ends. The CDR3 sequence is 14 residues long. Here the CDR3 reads CASSLGGINTEAFF. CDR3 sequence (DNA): TGTGCCAGCAGCTTAGGCGGGATTAACACTGAAGCTTTCTTT.

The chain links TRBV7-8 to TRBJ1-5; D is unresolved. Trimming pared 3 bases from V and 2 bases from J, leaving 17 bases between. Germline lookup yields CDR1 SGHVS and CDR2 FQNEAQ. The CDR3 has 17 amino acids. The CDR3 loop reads CASSLGLGGLGNQPQHF. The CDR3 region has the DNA TGTGCCAGCAGCTTGGGCCTGGGTGGGCTGGGCAATCAGCCCCAGCATTTT.

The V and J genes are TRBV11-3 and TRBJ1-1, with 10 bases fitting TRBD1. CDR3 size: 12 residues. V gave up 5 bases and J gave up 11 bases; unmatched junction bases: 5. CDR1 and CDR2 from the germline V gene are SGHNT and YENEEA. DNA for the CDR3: TGTGCCAGCAGCCCCCGGGACAGGGGCGCTTTCTTT. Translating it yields CASSPRDRGAFF.

In DNA, the CDR3 is TGCGCCAGCAGCATACTAGCGGTGTCCTACAATGAGCAGTTCTTC. Its translation: CASSILAVSYNEQFF. This chain connects TRBV4-1 to TRBJ2-1; TRBD2 matches at 8 bases. The J segment lost 1 base and the V segment lost 5 bases, leaving 4 bases of the junction unmatched. This CDR3 spans 15 amino acids. CDR1 and CDR2 from the germline V gene are MGHRA and YSYEKL.

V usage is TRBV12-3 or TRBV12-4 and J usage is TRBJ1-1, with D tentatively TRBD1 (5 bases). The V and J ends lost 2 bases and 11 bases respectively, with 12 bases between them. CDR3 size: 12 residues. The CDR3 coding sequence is TGTGCCAGCAGTTTATTTTCCGGGGGGGCTTTCTTT. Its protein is CASSLFSGGAFF.

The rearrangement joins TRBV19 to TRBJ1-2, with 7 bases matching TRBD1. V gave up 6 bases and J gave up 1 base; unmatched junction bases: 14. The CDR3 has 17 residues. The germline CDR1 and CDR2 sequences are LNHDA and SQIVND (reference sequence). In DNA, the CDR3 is TGTGCCAGTAGCCAGGGACAGAACCCGCTCTATAACTATGGCTACACCTTC. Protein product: CASSQGQNPLYNYGYTF. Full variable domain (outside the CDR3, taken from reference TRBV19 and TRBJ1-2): DGGITQSPKYLFRKEGQNVTLSCEQNLNHDAMYWYRQDPGQGLRLIYYSQIVNDFQKGDIAEGYSVSREKKESFPLTVTSAQKNPTAFYLCASSQGQNPLYNYGYTFGSGTRLTVV.

The CDR3, as DNA: TGTGCCACCAGCAGGTCAGGGAACACTGAAGCTTTCTTT. It specifies CATSRSGNTEAFF. This chain connects TRBV15 to TRBJ1-1; D unclear. This CDR3 comprises 13 residues. V gave up 3 bases and J gave up 1 base, with 6 bases separating them. Germline V CDR1 and CDR2: LNHNV, YYDKDF (reference sequence).

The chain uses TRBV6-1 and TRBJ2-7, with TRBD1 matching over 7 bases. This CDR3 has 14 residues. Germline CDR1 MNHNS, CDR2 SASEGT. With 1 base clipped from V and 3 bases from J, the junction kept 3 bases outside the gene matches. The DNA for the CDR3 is TGTGCCAGCAGTGAAGGGGCAGGGGGCTACGAGCAGTACTTC. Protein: CASSEGAGGYEQYF.

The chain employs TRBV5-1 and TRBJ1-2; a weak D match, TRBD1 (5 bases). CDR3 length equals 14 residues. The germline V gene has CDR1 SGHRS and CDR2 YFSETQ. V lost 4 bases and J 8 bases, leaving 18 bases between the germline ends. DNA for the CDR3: TGCGCCAGCAGCGAAGGGGCGGCAATAGGGGGCTACACCTTC. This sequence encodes CASSEGAAIGGYTF.